In its sample, the clone carrying this T cell receptor (beta chain) was seen a few times. This sample is part of a study of human T cells and chemical hapten exposure. The overall study: The study lasted roughly 26 weeks, and patients were dosed weekly with diphenylcyclopropenone on the scalp throughout. The cohort included alopecia areata under or over 50% scalp, totalis and universalis.

Regarding time point: patch test 1, 2 weeks after DPC sensitization. Regarding treatment: therapeutic diphenylcyclopropenone sensitization with weekly scalp DPC. This CDR3 comprises 14 residues. Trimming cost V 6 bases and J 4 bases; bases outside gene matches: 11. The germline gives CDR1 SQVTM, CDR2 ANQGSEA. As the library was built, unique molecular identifiers were attached to individual cDNA molecules. TCRdb called the RACE reads again in MiXCR, with one record for every CDR3 protein. The table lists some 70,000 distinct CDR3 sequences, around a third of them singletons. V usage is TRBV29-1 and J usage is TRBJ1-1; TRBD1 aligns across 7 bases. Sequences were derived from whole blood, sampled in connection with sensitization to the hapten diphenylcyclopropenone (DPC). This TCR derives from a man aged 35 to 55 with alopecia areata. Some clones in this sample may be carry-over from other donors' samples. CDR3 bases: TGCAGCGTCATTAGACAGGGTGCGGGCACTGAAGCTTTCTTT. Translated, it gives CSVIRQGAGTEAFF.